The 2 T cell receptor beta chains given below trace back to one sample, sequenced in a study of CD8 T cells in Susac syndrome. RNA amounts of roughly 0.5 to 1 ug underwent reverse transcription with random hexamers. In TCRdb, the immunoSEQ multiplex PCR reads were re-called with MiXCR into one record per CDR3 protein. The sample records more than 150,000 distinct CDR3 sequences, 94% being singletons. What was sequenced was CD8+ T cells from PBMCs. The receptors were sampled from a human donor with multiple sclerosis.

This chain uses TRBV13 with TRBJ1-3; D call uncertain. The V end was cut by 4 bases, the J end by 0 bases, with 16 bases between. CDR1 and CDR2 (germline): PRHDT, FYEKMQ (reference sequence). There are 17 residues in the CDR3. CDR3 region: CASSSGRRWNSGNTIYF. The DNA of the CDR3 is TGTGCCAGCAGCTCCGGCAGGAGGTGGAACTCTGGAAACACCATATATTTT. Based on the CDR3 plus reference TRBV13 and TRBJ1-3, the full variable domain is AAGVIQSPRHLIKEKRETATLKCYPIPRHDTVYWYQQGPGQDPQFLISFYEKMQSDKGSIPDRFSAQQFSDYHSELNMSSLELGDSALYFCASSSGRRWNSGNTIYFGEGSWLTVV.

The chain uses TRBV7-2 and TRBJ2-3; D remains unclear. V was clipped by 6 bases and J by 3 bases, with 4 bases between them. The CDR3 loop spans 11 amino acids. From germline, CDR1 is SGHTA and CDR2 FQGNSA. The CDR3 DNA sequence: TGTGCCAGCAGGCCAACAGATACGCAGTATTTT. This gives the protein CASRPTDTQYF.